This T cell receptor (beta chain) appears in the sequencing data of a study of T cells in localized non-small cell lung cancer. Details on this clone: Its matching antigen is unknown.

The V and J ends lost 6 bases and 2 bases, in that order; junction bases with no gene match: 9. Germline values: CDR1 MRHNA, CDR2 SNTAGT. This CDR3 region has 15 residues. This table comes from immunoSEQ multiplex PCR, and its TCRdb copy is limited to in-frame clones, with some not included. The sample has 100,000 to 150,000 clones, 89% seen once; the top ten hold 1.5% to 2%. Study-wide results and caveats: Clonality of T cells reached its maximum in uninvolved adjacent lung, surpassing tumor. Multi-region tumor sequencing was not done, so intratumor heterogeneity could not be excluded. In adjacent lung appeared a median around 57 of the top 100 tumor clones.

The receptor comes from a female donor of 60 years or more with stage I lung adenocarcinoma. This chain connects TRBV6-4 to TRBJ1-2; TRBD1 matches at 7 bases. The material sequenced was peripheral blood, taken before any cancer treatment. DNA for the CDR3: TGTGCCAGCAGAAGGGGGACAGCCGAAAACTATGGCTACACCTTC. Its protein product is CASRRGTAENYGYTF.